This T cell receptor beta chain stems from a study of tumor-infiltrating lymphocytes in primary liver carcinoma. Study-wide background: Staging of the tumors gave T1-T3 N0M0, with widths of roughly 4.2 to 11 cm.

CDR1 and CDR2 from the germline V gene are SGHRS and YFSETQ. V gave up 4 bases and J gave up 4 bases; unmatched junction bases: 10. The CDR3 is 15 amino acids. Germline DNA was extracted alongside blood RNA, which was obtained from unsorted whole blood. Concerning this clonotype itself: Its antigen is currently unknown. Because it lacks the conserved phenylalanine or tryptophan at the end, this CDR3 is likely a read error.

Notes on the study in general: Blood fell significantly below tumors in its top-250-clone fraction (p = 0.039).

The investigators made TCR beta cDNA from approximately 0.5 ug total RNA, using a constant-region primer. Nested multiplex PCR, run for three rounds with slightly modified ARM-PCR, yielded TCR beta libraries. Running around 9 cycles apiece, the first two PCR rounds relied on TRBV1-TRBV30 forward primers together with a C-beta reverse primer. Each CDR3 protein gets one entry after TCRdb re-called the multiplex PCR reads with MiXCR. The sample has 300,000 to 400,000 distinct CDR3 sequences; 65% are singletons. The sequencing input was peripheral blood. The TCR was taken from a man between 40 and 49 years old with primary liver carcinoma and hepatitis B virus infection. The chain joins TRBV5-1 to TRBJ1-2, with 7 bases that match TRBD1. CDR3 DNA: TGCGCCAGCAGCCTCGGGGACAGTTCGGGCTATGGCTACACCTTA. It codes for CASSLGDSSGYGYTL.